This T cell receptor beta chain is from a study of cytomegalovirus exposure and HLA in healthy donors. The CDR3 has 13 amino acids. Trimming pared 7 bases from V and 1 base from J, leaving 8 bases between. Looked up from germline, CDR1 is SNHLY and CDR2 is FYNNEI. The PCR used 60 Vbeta and 13 Jbeta primers. This table comes from immunoSEQ multiplex PCR, and its TCRdb copy is limited to in-frame clones, with some not included. The table shows around 150,000 clones, with about 10% occurring only once. The chain employs TRBV2 and TRBJ1-3; D not resolved. Sequenced input: PBMCs. The TCR comes from a woman aged 40 to 55 in good health and CMV-seropositive. The CDR3 protein is CASTGTSGNTIYF. DNA for the CDR3: TGTGCCAGCACGGGTACTTCTGGAAACACCATATATTTT.